A single sample gave rise to the 32 T cell receptor beta chains below, sequenced in a study of identical twins. TCRdb reprocessed the 5' RACE reads with MiXCR, giving one entry per CDR3 protein. The sample shows about 530,000 distinct CDR3 sequences, approximately 20% of them seen only once. This sample was also put to use in a study of yellow fever vaccine responses in identical twins.

Material for sequencing was CD4+ T cells sorted from blood. Receptors were obtained from a woman aged 18-29 years in good health.

The rearrangement links TRBV7-6 to TRBJ2-2; D may match TRBD1 or TRBD2 (5 bases each). Deletions cut 0 bases from V and 3 bases from J, with 11 bases between. Looked up from germline, CDR1 is SGHVS and CDR2 is FNYEAQ. This CDR3 is 16 amino acids long. The CDR3 spells CASSLAGTLDTGELFF. CDR3 bases: TGTGCCAGCAGCTTAGCCGGGACCCTGGACACCGGGGAGCTGTTTTTT.

The rearrangement uses TRBV27 and TRBJ2-1; 8 nucleotides line up with TRBD2. The CDR3 consists of 18 residues. Germline-derived CDR1 and CDR2 are MNHEY and SMNVEV (reference sequence). With V trimmed by 0 bases and J by 2 bases, 9 bases remained unmatched. CDR3 nucleotides: TGTGCCAGCAGTTTATCGCAGGGGCTAGCGGGCGCCTACAATGAGCAGTTCTTC. It specifies CASSLSQGLAGAYNEQFF.

This clonotype showed up just a few times. This chain uses TRBV4-2 with TRBJ2-1, with 9 positions matching TRBD2. Looked up from germline, CDR1 is LGHNA and CDR2 is YNFKEQ. V trimming: 0 bases; J trimming: 2 bases; junction bases outside the gene matches: 2. The CDR3 is 16 amino acids. The DNA of the CDR3 is TGTGCCAGCAGCCAAGATGAGCGGGGGGCCTACAATGAGCAGTTCTTC. It yields the protein CASSQDERGAYNEQFF.

This chain connects TRBV18 to TRBJ2-7; the D gene could be TRBD1 or TRBD2 (5 bases each). V was cut by 3 bases and J by 3 bases, with 12 bases left in between. This CDR3 spans 14 amino acids. Germline CDR1 KGHSH, CDR2 LQKENI. CDR3 DNA: TGTGCCAGCTCACCCCCGGGACCCCACTACGAGCAGTACTTC. This codes for CASSPPGPHYEQYF. The whole variable domain, remainder taken from reference TRBV18 and TRBJ2-7, is NAGVMQNPRHLVRRRGQEARLRCSPMKGHSHVYWYRQLPEEGLKFMVYLQKENIIDESGMPKERFSAEFPKEGPSILRIQQVVRGDSAAYFCASSPPGPHYEQYFGPGTRLTVT.

The chain links TRBV29-1 to TRBJ2-1; 8 nucleotides agree with TRBD2. The CDR3 covers 14 residues. Germline V CDR1 and CDR2: SQVTM, ANQGSEA. V was pared by 4 bases and J by 4 bases, with 6 bases of the junction left unmatched. The CDR3 bases are TGCAGCGTTGGTAGTAGCGGGACTTACAATGAGCAGTTCTTC. This gives the protein CSVGSSGTYNEQFF.

This clonotype was detected a few times. The chain employs TRBV20-1 and TRBJ2-3; the match to TRBD2 covers 7 bases. The CDR3 loop spans 15 amino acids. With 1 base clipped from V and 2 bases from J, the junction kept 6 bases outside the gene matches. Germline V gene data show CDR1 as DFQATT and CDR2 as SNEGSKA (reference sequence). The DNA for the CDR3 is TGCAGTGCTAGAGTTCTCGGGGGGACCACAGATACGCAGTATTTT. Translating it yields CSARVLGGTTDTQYF.

J is TRBJ2-2 and V is TRBV29-1; possibly TRBD1 or TRBD2 for D (6 bases each). Between the trimmed V and J ends, which lost 4 bases and 6 bases, there was a span of 21 bases. CDR1 and CDR2 from the germline V gene are SQVTM and ANQGSEA. This CDR3 is 16 amino acids long. The CDR3 bases are TGCAGCGTTGGCACAGGGACTGCTCCCCGCGCCGGGGAGCTGTTTTTT. Translating it yields CSVGTGTAPRAGELFF.

The J gene is TRBJ2-1, the V gene TRBV12-3 or TRBV12-4; 13 bases line up with TRBD2. V was clipped by 7 bases and J by 0 bases; unmatched bases: 9. The CDR3 sequence is 18 residues long. The DNA of the CDR3 is TGTGCCAGCACCCTCGGGACTAGCGGGGCAAGCTCCTACAATGAGCAGTTCTTC. This codes for CASTLGTSGASSYNEQFF.

The chain is built from TRBV20-1 and TRBJ2-2; TRBD2 matches at 8 bases. Unmatched junction bases numbered 10, after V lost 6 bases and J lost 4 bases. Germline V gives CDR1 DFQATT, CDR2 SNEGSKA (reference sequence). CDR3 length: 15 residues. As DNA, the CDR3 is TGCAGTGCCAGTATAGCGGGGAGGAGCACCGGGGAGCTGTTTTTT. Protein sequence: CSASIAGRSTGELFF.

The chain joins TRBV20-1 to TRBJ2-5, with D possibly TRBD1 on 6 matching bases. Germline CDR1 DFQATT, CDR2 SNEGSKA (reference sequence). The V and J ends lost 0 bases and 3 bases respectively, with 14 bases between them. This CDR3 region has 15 residues. The CDR3 coding sequence is TGCAGTGCTAGAGAGGCCGGGACACTGAAAGAGACCCAGTACTTC. The encoded protein is CSAREAGTLKETQYF.

This clonotype was seen more than once but under ten times. The V gene is TRBV24-1, the J gene TRBJ2-1; TRBD2 agrees at 8 bases. The V and J ends lost 3 bases and 7 bases, in that order; junction bases with no gene match: 10. This CDR3 is 16 amino acids long. Germline CDR1 and CDR2: KGHDR and SFDVKD. The CDR3 region is CATSDPGLAGWNEQFF. The CDR3 coding sequence is TGTGCCACCAGTGATCCCGGGCTAGCGGGTTGGAATGAGCAGTTCTTC.

This chain uses TRBV29-1 with TRBJ1-1, with D uncertain. The germline gives CDR1 SQVTM, CDR2 ANQGSEA. The length of the CDR3 is 14 residues. Trimming took off 4 bases at V and 0 bases at J, with 12 bases between the two ends. CDR3: CSVAGRPMNTEAFF. In nucleotides, the CDR3 is TGCAGCGTTGCGGGCAGGCCAATGAACACTGAAGCTTTCTTT.

V is TRBV20-1 and J is TRBJ1-3; D unresolved. This CDR3 region has 14 residues. Per the germline V gene, CDR1 is DFQATT and CDR2 is SNEGSKA (reference sequence). V was cut by 0 bases and J by 0 bases, with 6 bases left in between. This CDR3 reads CSARDGHSGNTIYF. The CDR3 DNA is TGCAGTGCTAGAGACGGCCACTCTGGAAACACCATATATTTT.

This clonotype has only a few counts. The chain employs TRBV3-1 and TRBJ1-5; D is undetermined. CDR1 and CDR2 (germline): LGHDT, YNNKEL (reference sequence). The CDR3 extends over 14 amino acids. The V and J ends lost 0 bases and 7 bases respectively, with 10 bases between them. The CDR3 DNA reads as TGTGCCAGCAGCCAAGATTACGTAAACCAGCCCCAGCATTTT. Protein product: CASSQDYVNQPQHF.

This clonotype appeared a few times. The rearrangement links TRBV7-9 to TRBJ2-7; D gene unclear. Per germline, CDR1 SEHNR and CDR2 FQNEAQ (reference sequence). The CDR3 consists of 13 residues. Trimming removed 5 bases from V and 2 bases from J, with 10 bases in between. In nucleotides, the CDR3 is TGTGCCAGCAGCGCCGAATTTCCCTACGAGCAGTACTTC. Encoded protein: CASSAEFPYEQYF.

This clonotype was counted between two and nine times. This chain uses TRBV5-1 with TRBJ2-3, with D perhaps matching TRBD2 (6 bases). The germline V and J ends were trimmed by 1 base and 5 bases, with 14 bases remaining between them. This CDR3 has 15 residues. Germline V gives CDR1 SGHRS, CDR2 YFSETQ. The CDR3 DNA reads TGCGCCAGCAGCTTGTGGCGGGATGGAGGAGATACGCAGTATTTT. It codes for CASSLWRDGGDTQYF.

About this clonotype itself: At one end the junction does not follow the germline gene, possibly because of a read error. The chain couples TRBV10-3 to TRBJ1-1; 8 bases align to TRBD1. CDR3 length: 16 residues. The V gene's germline CDR1 is ENHRY and CDR2 SYGVKD. The DNA for the CDR3 is TGTGCCATCAGCCTCATGATACAGGGGGGGAACGCTGAAGCTTTCTTT. It codes for CAISLMIQGGNAEAFF.

This clonotype has a handful of counts. The gene calls are TRBV29-1 and TRBJ1-2; unclear D gene. V shed 4 bases and J shed 7 bases, with 16 bases lying between them. The CDR3 totals 13 residues. Germline CDR1 and CDR2: SQVTM and ANQGSEA. CDR3 region: CSVGEDTPSGYTF. The CDR3 DNA is TGCAGCGTTGGGGAGGATACCCCCTCTGGCTACACCTTC.

This chain connects TRBV5-1 to TRBJ1-3, with D possibly TRBD1 on 6 matching bases. The CDR3 sequence is 16 residues long. Per the germline V gene, CDR1 is SGHRS and CDR2 is YFSETQ. Trimming took 7 bases from V and 0 from J, leaving 17 bases between them. The CDR3 nucleotides are TGCGCCAGCCGGCCTGACAGGCTTTACTCTGGAAACACCATATATTTT. This gives the protein CASRPDRLYSGNTIYF.

V gene TRBV20-1 combines with J gene TRBJ2-7; TRBD2 aligns across 11 bases. The CDR3 totals 13 residues. Germline V CDR1 and CDR2: DFQATT, SNEGSKA (reference sequence). Losses at the gene ends were 6 bases for V and 6 bases for J; bases not matched to a gene: 7. CDR3 sequence: CSAILAGAGEQYF. Written as DNA, the CDR3 is TGCAGTGCCATACTAGCGGGAGCGGGCGAGCAGTACTTC.

This clonotype showed up just a few times. The gene calls are TRBV12-3 or TRBV12-4 and TRBJ2-1; weak D call: TRBD1 (6 bases). Trimming left V 6 bases short and J 2 bases short, with 23 bases between. The CDR3 is 18 residues long. This chain's CDR3 is CASSPPLLRGRAYNEQFF. In DNA, the CDR3 is TGTGCCAGCAGCCCTCCCCTTCTAAGGGGGAGAGCCTACAATGAGCAGTTCTTC.

V and J are TRBV20-1 and TRBJ1-2, with D possibly TRBD1 on 5 matching bases. The CDR3 is made up of 11 amino acids. From germline, CDR1 is DFQATT and CDR2 SNEGSKA (reference sequence). Trimming stripped 0 bases from V and 9 bases from J, with 8 bases between. For the CDR3, the DNA is TGCAGTGCTAGAGACAGGGCGAGCTACACCTTC. Amino acid sequence: CSARDRASYTF.

This chain links TRBV10-3 with TRBJ1-1; weak D call: TRBD1 (6 bases). Germline V gene sequence: CDR1 ENHRY, CDR2 SYGVKD. The CDR3 extends over 13 amino acids. With 2 bases removed from V and 7 bases from J, the gap between germline ends came to 11 bases. The CDR3 protein is CAISEGQRFEAFF. CDR3 DNA: TGTGCCATCAGTGAGGGACAGAGATTTGAAGCTTTCTTT.

This clonotype was observed a few times. The chain couples TRBV20-1 to TRBJ2-3; the D is unclear. The CDR3 extends over 14 amino acids. Germline CDR1 and CDR2: DFQATT and SNEGSKA (reference sequence). Trimming removed 3 bases at V and 1 base at J, with 11 bases between. The CDR3 region is CSARKGLGTDTQYF. The CDR3 nucleotides read TGCAGTGCTAGGAAAGGGTTAGGCACAGATACGCAGTATTTT.

The sample holds one count of this clonotype. The chain combines TRBV3-1 with TRBJ2-1; D may be TRBD2 (6 bases). Trimming removed 0 bases from V and 9 bases from J, with 21 bases in between. This CDR3 spans 17 amino acids. Germline values: CDR1 LGHDT, CDR2 YNNKEL (reference sequence). The CDR3 reads CASSQDLGGSAWGEQFF. The CDR3 nucleotides read TGTGCCAGCAGCCAAGATCTAGGAGGGTCCGCCTGGGGTGAGCAGTTCTTC.

The chain carries TRBV28 and TRBJ2-1; D is possibly TRBD1 (6 bases). Per the germline V gene, CDR1 is MDHEN and CDR2 is SYDVKM. This CDR3 contains 17 residues. Trimming cost V 3 bases and J 4 bases, with 19 bases left between them. For the CDR3, the DNA is TGTGCCAGCAGTTTTCCCCCACAGGGTCTTTTTTACAATGAGCAGTTCTTC. Its translation is CASSFPPQGLFYNEQFF.

This clonotype was observed a few times. The J gene is TRBJ2-3, the V gene TRBV20-1; TRBD2 matches at 11 bases. J was trimmed by 1 base and V by 6 bases; bases with no gene match: 3. Per germline, CDR1 DFQATT and CDR2 SNEGSKA (reference sequence). The CDR3 totals 14 residues. CDR3: CSALAGGGTDTQYF. DNA of the CDR3: TGCAGTGCGTTAGCGGGAGGGGGCACAGATACGCAGTATTTT.

This sequence joins TRBV28 and TRBJ2-7; 9 bases fit TRBD2. CDR1 is MDHEN, CDR2 SYDVKM, per germline. V was clipped by 4 bases and J by 3 bases; unmatched bases: 4. CDR3 size: 14 residues. DNA of the CDR3: TGTGCCAGCAGTTCAGCGGGAGGAGGCTACGAGCAGTACTTC. Translated: CASSSAGGGYEQYF.

This clonotype was counted between two and nine times. The chain is built from TRBV5-1 and TRBJ2-3; TRBD1 agrees at 9 bases. The V gene's germline CDR1 is SGHRS and CDR2 YFSETQ. V lost 4 bases and J lost 4; bases outside the gene matches: 10. The CDR3 is 16 residues long. This CDR3 is CASSTQGALIADTQYF. CDR3 in DNA: TGCGCCAGCAGCACACAGGGGGCGCTGATAGCAGATACGCAGTATTTT.

This sequence joins TRBV7-6 and TRBJ2-5; 8 bases are shared with TRBD1. This CDR3 contains 17 residues. Per the germline V gene, CDR1 is SGHVS and CDR2 is FNYEAQ. V dropped 6 bases and J dropped 4; count of bases not matched to a gene: 16. This chain's CDR3 is CASSTDDRGRIGETQYF. As DNA, the CDR3 is TGTGCCAGCAGTACAGACGACAGGGGACGTATAGGAGAGACCCAGTACTTC.

The chain employs TRBV5-1 and TRBJ1-1, with a weak D call TRBD1 (5 bases). The CDR3 is 14 amino acids. Trimming shortened V by 4 bases and J by 3 bases, and 13 bases separated the two germline ends. The germline CDR1 and CDR2 sequences are SGHRS and YFSETQ. This chain's CDR3 is CASSKGALDTEAFF. In DNA form, the CDR3 reads TGCGCCAGCAGCAAAGGGGCATTGGACACTGAAGCTTTCTTT.

The chain combines TRBV5-5 with TRBJ2-7; no definite D call. Trimming took off 2 bases at V and 0 bases at J, with 15 bases between the two ends. Germline lookup yields CDR1 SGHKS and CDR2 YYEKEE (reference sequence). The CDR3 is 16 residues long. In nucleotides, the CDR3 is TGTGCCAGCAGCTTATCCCAACCCCTGGCCTCCTACGAGCAGTACTTC. It translates to CASSLSQPLASYEQYF.